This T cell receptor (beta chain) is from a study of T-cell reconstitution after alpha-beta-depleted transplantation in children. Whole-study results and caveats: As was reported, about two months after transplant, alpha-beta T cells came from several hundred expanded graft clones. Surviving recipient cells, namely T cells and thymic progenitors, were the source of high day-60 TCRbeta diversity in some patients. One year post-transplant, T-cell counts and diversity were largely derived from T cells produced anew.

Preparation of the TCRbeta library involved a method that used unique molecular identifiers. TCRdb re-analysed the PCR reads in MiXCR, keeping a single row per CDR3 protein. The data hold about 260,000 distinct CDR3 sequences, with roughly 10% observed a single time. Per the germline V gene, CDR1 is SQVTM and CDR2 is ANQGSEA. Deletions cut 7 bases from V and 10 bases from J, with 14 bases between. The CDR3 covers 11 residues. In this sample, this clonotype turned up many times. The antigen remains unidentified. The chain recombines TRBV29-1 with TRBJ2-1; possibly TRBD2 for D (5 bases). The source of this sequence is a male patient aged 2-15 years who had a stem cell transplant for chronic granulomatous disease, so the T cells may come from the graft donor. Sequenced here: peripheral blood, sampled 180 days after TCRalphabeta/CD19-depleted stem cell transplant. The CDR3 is CSGEGMAEQFF. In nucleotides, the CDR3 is TGCAGCGGTGAGGGAATGGCCGAGCAGTTCTTC.